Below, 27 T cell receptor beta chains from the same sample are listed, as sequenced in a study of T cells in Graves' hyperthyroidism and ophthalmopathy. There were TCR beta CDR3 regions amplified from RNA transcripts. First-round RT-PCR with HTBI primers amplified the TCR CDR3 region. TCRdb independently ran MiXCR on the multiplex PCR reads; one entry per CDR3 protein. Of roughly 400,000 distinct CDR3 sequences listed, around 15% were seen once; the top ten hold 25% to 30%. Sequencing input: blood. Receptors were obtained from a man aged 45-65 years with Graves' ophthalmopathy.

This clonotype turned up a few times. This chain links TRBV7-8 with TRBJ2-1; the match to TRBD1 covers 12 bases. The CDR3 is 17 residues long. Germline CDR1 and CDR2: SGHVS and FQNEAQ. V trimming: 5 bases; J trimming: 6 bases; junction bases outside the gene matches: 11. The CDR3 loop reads CASSPGQGAPSVNEQFF. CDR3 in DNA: TGTGCCAGCAGCCCGGGACAGGGGGCGCCATCGGTCAATGAGCAGTTCTTC.

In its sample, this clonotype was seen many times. CDR3 region: CSVEVGAEYEQYF. In nucleotides, the CDR3 is TGCAGCGTTGAGGTAGGGGCCGAATACGAGCAGTACTTC. The chain carries TRBV29-1 and TRBJ2-7, with a weak D call TRBD1 (5 bases). Germline CDR1 and CDR2: SQVTM and ANQGSEA. Trimming cost V 3 bases and J 4 bases, with 13 bases left between them. This CDR3 is built from 13 residues.

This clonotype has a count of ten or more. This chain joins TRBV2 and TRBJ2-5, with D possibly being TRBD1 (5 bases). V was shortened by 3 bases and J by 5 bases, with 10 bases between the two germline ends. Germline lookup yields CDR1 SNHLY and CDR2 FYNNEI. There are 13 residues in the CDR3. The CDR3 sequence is CASSDRAGETQYF. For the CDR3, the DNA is TGTGCCAGCAGTGACAGGGCCGGGGAGACCCAGTACTTC. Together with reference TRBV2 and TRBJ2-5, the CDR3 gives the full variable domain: EPEVTQTPSHQVTQMGQEVILRCVPISNHLYFYWYRQILGQKVEFLVSFYNNEISEKSEIFDDQFSVERPDGSNFTLKIRSTKLEDSAMYFCASSDRAGETQYFGPGTRLLVL.

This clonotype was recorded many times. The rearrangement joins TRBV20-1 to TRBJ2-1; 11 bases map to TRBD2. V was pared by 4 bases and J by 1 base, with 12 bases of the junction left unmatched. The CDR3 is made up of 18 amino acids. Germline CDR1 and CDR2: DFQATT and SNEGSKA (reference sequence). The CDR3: CSATPGLAAPGSYNEQFF. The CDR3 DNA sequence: TGCAGTGCTACACCGGGACTAGCGGCCCCGGGGTCCTACAATGAGCAGTTCTTC.

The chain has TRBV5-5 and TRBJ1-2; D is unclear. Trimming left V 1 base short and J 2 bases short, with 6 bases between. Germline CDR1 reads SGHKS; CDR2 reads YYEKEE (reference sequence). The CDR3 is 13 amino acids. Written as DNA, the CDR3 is TGTGCCAGCAGCTTGTCAGAGAACTATGGCTACACCTTC. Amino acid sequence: CASSLSENYGYTF.

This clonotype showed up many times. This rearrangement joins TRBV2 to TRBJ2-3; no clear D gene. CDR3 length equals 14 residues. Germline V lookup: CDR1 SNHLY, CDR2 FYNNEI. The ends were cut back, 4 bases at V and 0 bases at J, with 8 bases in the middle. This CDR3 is CASSVSPSTDTQYF. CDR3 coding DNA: TGTGCCAGCAGTGTTTCTCCCAGCACAGATACGCAGTATTTT. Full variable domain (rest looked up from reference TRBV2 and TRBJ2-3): EPEVTQTPSHQVTQMGQEVILRCVPISNHLYFYWYRQILGQKVEFLVSFYNNEISEKSEIFDDQFSVERPDGSNFTLKIRSTKLEDSAMYFCASSVSPSTDTQYFGPGTRLTVL.

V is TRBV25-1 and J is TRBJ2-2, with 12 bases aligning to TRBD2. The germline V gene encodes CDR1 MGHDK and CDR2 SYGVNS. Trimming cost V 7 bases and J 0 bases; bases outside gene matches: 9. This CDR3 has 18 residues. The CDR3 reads CASTPSGTSGPNTGELFF. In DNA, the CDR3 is TGTGCCAGCACCCCGAGTGGGACTAGCGGGCCGAACACCGGGGAGCTGTTTTTT.

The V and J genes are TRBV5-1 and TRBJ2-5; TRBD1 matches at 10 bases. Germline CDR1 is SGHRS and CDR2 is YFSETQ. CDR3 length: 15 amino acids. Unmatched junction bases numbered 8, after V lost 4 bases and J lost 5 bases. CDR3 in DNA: TGCGCCAGCAGCGGGGGACAGGGGTTCGAGGAGACCCAGTACTTC. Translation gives CASSGGQGFEETQYF.

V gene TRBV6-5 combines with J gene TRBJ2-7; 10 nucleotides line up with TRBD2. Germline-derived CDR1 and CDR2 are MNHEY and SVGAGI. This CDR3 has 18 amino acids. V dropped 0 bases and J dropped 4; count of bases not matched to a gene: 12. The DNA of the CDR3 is TGTGCCAGCAGTTACTCTTCTAGCGGGAGTAGCCACCTTTACGAGCAGTACTTC. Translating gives CASSYSSSGSSHLYEQYF.

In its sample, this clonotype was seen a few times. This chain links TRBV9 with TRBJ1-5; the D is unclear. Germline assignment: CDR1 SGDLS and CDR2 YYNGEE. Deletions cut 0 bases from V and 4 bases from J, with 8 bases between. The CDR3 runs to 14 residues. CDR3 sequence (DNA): TGTGCCAGCAGCGTAGATGGGGTAAATCAGCCCCAGCATTTT. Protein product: CASSVDGVNQPQHF.

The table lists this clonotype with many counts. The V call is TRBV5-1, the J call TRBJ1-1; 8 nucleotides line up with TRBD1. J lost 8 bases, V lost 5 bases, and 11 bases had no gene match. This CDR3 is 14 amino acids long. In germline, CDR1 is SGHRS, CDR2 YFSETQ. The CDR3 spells CASRGEAGQGEAFF. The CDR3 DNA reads TGCGCCAGCAGGGGGGAGGCTGGACAGGGCGAAGCTTTCTTT.

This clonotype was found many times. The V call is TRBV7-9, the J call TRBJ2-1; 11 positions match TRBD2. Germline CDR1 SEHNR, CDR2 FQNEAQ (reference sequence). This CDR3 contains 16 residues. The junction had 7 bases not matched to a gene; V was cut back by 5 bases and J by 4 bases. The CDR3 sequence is CASSTLAGARYNEQFF. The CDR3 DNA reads TGTGCCAGCAGCACACTAGCGGGGGCACGTTACAATGAGCAGTTCTTC.

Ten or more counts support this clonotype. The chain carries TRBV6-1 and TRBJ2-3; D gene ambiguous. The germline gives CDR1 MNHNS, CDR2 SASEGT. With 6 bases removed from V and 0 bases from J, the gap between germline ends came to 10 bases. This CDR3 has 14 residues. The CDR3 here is CASSVAYSTDTQYF. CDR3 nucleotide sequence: TGTGCCAGCAGCGTAGCATACAGCACAGATACGCAGTATTTT.

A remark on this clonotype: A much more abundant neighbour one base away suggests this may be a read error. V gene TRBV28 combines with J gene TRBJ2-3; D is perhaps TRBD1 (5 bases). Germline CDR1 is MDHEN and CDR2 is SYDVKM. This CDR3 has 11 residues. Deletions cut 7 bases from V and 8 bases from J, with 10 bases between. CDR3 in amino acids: CASTRRGTQYF. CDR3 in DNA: TGTGCCAGCACCCGTAGGGGTACGCAGTATTTT.

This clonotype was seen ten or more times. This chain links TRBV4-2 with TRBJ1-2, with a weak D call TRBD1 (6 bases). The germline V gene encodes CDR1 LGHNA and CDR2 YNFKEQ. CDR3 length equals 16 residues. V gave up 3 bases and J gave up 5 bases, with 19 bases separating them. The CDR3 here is CASSQTDIRGTYGYTF. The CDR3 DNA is TGTGCCAGCAGCCAGACCGATATAAGGGGGACGTATGGCTACACCTTC.

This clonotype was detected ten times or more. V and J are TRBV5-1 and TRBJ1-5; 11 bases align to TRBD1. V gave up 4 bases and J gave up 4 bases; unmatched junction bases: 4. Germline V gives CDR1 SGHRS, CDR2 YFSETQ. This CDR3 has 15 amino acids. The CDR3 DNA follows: TGCGCCAGCAGCAGAGGGACAGGGGGTAATCAGCCCCAGCATTTT. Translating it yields CASSRGTGGNQPQHF.

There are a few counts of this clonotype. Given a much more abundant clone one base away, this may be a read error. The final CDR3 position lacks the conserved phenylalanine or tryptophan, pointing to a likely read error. The CDR3 nucleotides read TGTGCCAGCACATACCAAACCGAGGGACCCACCTACGAGCAGTACCTC. Protein product: CASTYQTEGPTYEQYL. The J gene is TRBJ2-7, the V gene TRBV5-6, with D perhaps being TRBD1 or TRBD2 (5 bases each). The CDR3 consists of 16 residues. The V end lost 6 bases, the J end lost 2 bases, and 21 bases lay between the germline ends. Germline CDR1 and CDR2: SGHDT and YYEEEE.

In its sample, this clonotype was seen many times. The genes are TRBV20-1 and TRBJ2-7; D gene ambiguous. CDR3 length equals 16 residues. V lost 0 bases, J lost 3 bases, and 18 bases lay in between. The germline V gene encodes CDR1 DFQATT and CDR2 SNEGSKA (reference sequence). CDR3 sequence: CSARDARERAYYEQYF. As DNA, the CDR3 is TGCAGTGCTAGAGACGCAAGGGAACGAGCCTACTACGAGCAGTACTTC.

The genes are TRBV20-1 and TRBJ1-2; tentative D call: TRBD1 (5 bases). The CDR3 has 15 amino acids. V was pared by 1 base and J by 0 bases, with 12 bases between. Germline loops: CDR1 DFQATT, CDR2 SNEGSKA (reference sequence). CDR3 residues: CSARGPDSSNYGYTF. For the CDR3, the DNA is TGCAGTGCTAGAGGCCCCGACAGCTCTAACTATGGCTACACCTTC.

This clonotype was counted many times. The CDR3 DNA sequence: TGTGCCAGCAGCCCCCTACGGAGTTCGGATGAGCAGTTCTTC. This gives the protein CASSPLRSSDEQFF. The chain employs TRBV3-1 and TRBJ2-1; D is ambiguous. Trimming pared 4 bases from V and 8 bases from J, leaving 15 bases between. There are 14 residues in the CDR3. The germline V gene has CDR1 LGHDT and CDR2 YNNKEL (reference sequence).

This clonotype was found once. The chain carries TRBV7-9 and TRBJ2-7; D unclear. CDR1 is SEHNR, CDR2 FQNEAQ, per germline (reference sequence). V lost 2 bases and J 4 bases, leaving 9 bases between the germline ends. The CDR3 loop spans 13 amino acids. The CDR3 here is CASSLLSEYEQYF. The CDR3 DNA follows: TGTGCCAGCAGCTTACTGAGCGAGTACGAGCAGTACTTC. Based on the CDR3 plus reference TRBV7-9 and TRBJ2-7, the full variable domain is DTGVSQNPRHKITKRGQNVTFRCDPISEHNRLYWYRQTLGQGPEFLTYFQNEAQLEKSRLLSDRFSAERPKGSFSTLEIQRTEQGDSAMYLCASSLLSEYEQYFGPGTRLTVT.

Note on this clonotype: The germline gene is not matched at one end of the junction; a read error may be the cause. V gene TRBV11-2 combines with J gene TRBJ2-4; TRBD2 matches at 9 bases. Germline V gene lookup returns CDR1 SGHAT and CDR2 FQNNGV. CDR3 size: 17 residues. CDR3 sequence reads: CASSLDSREGRVNIQYF. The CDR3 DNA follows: TGCGCCAGCAGCTTAGACTCGCGGGAGGGCCGAGTGAACATTCAGTACTTC.

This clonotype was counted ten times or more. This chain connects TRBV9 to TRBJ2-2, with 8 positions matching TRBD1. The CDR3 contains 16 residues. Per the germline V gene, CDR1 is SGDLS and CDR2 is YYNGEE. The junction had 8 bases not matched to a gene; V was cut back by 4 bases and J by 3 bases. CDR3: CASSSWGQADTGELFF. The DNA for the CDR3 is TGTGCCAGCAGCTCCTGGGGACAGGCGGACACCGGGGAGCTGTTTTTT.

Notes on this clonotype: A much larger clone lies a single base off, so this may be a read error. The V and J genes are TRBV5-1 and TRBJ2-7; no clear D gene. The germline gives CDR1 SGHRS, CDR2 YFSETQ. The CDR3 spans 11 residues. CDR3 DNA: TGCGTCAGCAGCCACCGGGACGAGCAGTACTTC. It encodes CVSSHRDEQYF.

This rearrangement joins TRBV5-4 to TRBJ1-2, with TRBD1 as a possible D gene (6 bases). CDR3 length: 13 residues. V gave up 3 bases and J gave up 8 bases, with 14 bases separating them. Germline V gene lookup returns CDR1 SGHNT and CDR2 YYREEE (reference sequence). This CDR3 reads CASSSSGGRGYTF. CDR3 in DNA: TGTGCCAGCAGCTCGTCGGGGGGCCGAGGCTACACCTTC.

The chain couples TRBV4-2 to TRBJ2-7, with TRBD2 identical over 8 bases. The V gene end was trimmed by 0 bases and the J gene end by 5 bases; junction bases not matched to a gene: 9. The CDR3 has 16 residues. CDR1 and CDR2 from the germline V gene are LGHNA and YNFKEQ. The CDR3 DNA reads TGTGCCAGCAGCCAAGAGGGCACGGGAGGGCACGACGAGCAGTACTTC. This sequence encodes CASSQEGTGGHDEQYF.

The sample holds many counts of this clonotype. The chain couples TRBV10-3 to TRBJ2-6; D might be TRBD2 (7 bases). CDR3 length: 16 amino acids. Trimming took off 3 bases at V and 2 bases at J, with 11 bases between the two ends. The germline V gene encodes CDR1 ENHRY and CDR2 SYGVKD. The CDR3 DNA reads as TGTGCCATCAGTGATGGGGGGGGCGCTGGGGCCAACGTCCTGACTTTC. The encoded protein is CAISDGGGAGANVLTF.